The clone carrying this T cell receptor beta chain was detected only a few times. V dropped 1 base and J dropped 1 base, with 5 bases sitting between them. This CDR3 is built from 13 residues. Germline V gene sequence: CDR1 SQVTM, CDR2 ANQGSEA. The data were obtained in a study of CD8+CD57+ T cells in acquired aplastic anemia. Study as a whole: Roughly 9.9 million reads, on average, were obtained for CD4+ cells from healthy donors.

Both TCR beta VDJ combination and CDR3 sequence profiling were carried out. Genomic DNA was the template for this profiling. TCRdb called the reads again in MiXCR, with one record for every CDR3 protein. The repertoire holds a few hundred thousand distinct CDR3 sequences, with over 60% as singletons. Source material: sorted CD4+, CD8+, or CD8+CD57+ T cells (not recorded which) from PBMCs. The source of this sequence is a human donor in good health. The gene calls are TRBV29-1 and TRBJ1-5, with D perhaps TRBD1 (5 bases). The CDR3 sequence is CSVEGDSNQPQHF. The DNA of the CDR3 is TGCAGCGTTGAAGGGGACAGCAATCAGCCCCAGCATTTT.